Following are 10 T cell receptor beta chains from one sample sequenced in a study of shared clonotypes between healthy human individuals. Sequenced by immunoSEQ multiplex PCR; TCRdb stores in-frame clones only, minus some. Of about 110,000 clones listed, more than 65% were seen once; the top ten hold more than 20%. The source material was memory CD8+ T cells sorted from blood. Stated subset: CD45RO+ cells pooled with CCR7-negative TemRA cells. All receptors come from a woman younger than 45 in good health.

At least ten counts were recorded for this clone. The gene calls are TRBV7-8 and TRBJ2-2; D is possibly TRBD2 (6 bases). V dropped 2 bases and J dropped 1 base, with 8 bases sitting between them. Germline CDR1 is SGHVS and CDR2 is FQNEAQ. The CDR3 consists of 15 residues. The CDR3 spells CASSLLSGNTGELFF. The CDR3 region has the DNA TGTGCCAGCAGCTTACTTAGCGGGAACACCGGGGAGCTGTTTTTT. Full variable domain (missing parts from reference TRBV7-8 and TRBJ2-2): GAGVSQSPRYKVAKRGQDVALRCDPISGHVSLFWYQQALGQGPEFLTYFQNEAQLDKSGLPSDRFFAERPEGSVSTLKIQRTQQEDSAVYLCASSLLSGNTGELFFGEGSRLTVL.

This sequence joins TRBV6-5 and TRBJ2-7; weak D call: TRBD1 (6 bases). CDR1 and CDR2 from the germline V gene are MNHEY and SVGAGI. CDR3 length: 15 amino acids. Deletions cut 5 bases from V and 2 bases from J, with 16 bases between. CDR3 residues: CASSPPTGDPYEQYF. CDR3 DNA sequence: TGTGCCAGCAGTCCGCCGACAGGAGACCCCTACGAGCAGTACTTC.

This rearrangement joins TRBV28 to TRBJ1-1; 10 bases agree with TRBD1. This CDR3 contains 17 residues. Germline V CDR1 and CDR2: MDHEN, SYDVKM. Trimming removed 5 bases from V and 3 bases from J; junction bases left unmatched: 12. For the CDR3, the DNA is TGTGCCAGCAGTCTACCGATGACCGGGACAGGGGACACTGAAGCTTTCTTT. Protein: CASSLPMTGTGDTEAFF.

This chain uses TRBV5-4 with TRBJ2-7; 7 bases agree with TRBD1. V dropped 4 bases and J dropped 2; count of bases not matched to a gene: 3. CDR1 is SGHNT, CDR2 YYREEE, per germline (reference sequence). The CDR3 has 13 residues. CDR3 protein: CASSMGQPYEQYF. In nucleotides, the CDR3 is TGTGCCAGCAGCATGGGACAGCCCTACGAGCAGTACTTC. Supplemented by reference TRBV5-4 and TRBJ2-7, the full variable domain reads ETGVTQSPTHLIKTRGQQVTLRCSSQSGHNTVSWYQQALGQGPQFIFQYYREEENGRGNFPPRFSGLQFPNYSSELNVNALELDDSALYLCASSMGQPYEQYFGPGTRLTVT.

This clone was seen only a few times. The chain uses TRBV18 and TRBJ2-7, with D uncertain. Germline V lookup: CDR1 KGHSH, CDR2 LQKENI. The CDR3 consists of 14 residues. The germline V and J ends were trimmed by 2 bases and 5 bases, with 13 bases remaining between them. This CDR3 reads CASSPFIRSDEQYF. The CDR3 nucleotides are TGTGCCAGCTCACCATTCATTAGGAGCGACGAGCAGTACTTC.

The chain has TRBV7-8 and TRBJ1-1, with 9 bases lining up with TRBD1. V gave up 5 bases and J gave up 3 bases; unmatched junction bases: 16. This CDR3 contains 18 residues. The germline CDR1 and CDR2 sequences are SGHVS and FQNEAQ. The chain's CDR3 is CASSTRDRAGVRDTEAFF. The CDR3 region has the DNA TGTGCCAGCAGCACTCGGGACAGGGCCGGGGTGAGGGACACTGAAGCTTTCTTT.

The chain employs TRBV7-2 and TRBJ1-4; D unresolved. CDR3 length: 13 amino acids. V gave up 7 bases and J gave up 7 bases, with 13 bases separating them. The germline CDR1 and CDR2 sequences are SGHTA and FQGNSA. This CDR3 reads CASTPYLSEKLFF. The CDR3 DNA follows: TGTGCCAGCACTCCTTACTTATCTGAAAAACTGTTTTTT.

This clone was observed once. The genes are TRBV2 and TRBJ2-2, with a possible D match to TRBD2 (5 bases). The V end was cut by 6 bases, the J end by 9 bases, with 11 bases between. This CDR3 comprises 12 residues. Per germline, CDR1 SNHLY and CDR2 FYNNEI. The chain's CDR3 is CASRPFGRELFF. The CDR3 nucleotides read TGTGCCAGCAGACCCTTCGGGAGGGAGCTGTTTTTT.

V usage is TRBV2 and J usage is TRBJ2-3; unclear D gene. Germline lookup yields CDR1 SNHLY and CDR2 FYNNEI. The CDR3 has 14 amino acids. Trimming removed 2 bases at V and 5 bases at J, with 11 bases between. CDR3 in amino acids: CASSESWVGDTQYF. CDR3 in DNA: TGTGCCAGCAGTGAATCTTGGGTTGGAGATACGCAGTATTTT.

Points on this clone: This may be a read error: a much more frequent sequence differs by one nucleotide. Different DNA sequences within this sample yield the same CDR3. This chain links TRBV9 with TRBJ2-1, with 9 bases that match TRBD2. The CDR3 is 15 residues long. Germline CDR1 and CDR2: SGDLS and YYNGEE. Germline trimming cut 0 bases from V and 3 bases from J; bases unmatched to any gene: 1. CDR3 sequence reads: CASSVASGVYNEQFF. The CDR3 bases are TGTGCCAGCAGCGTAGCTAGCGGGGTCTACAATGAGCAGTTCTTC.